These T cell receptor beta chains were read from a single sample in a study of Graves' ophthalmopathy and Graves' hyperthyroidism. TCRdb analysed the multiplex PCR reads with MiXCR anew, one entry per CDR3 protein. In the table there are around 1.1 million distinct CDR3 sequences, less than 45% of which are singletons. The sequenced sample was peripheral blood or thyroid tissue (not recorded which). These receptor sequences come from an adult man with Graves' hyperthyroidism. Both conserved end residues are part of each CDR3. Each record gives: V gene, J gene, D gene, clone size, CDR3 protein, CDR3 DNA. The D gene is left open where the match is weak. Size values are once, few and many counts, or a class for expanded clones, and some rows have none.

TRBV11-2	TRBJ2-7	-	many	CASSLRYIGYEQYF	TGTGCCAGCAGCTTACGGTATATCGGCTACGAGCAGTACTTC
TRBV7-2	TRBJ2-5	-	few	CASSLSRHTGETQYF	TGTGCCAGCAGCTTAAGCAGACACACCGGGGAGACCCAGTACTTC
TRBV5-1	TRBJ2-3	-	-	CASSAGQQFSTDTQYF	TGCGCCAGCAGCGCGGGACAACAATTTAGCACAGATACGCAGTATTTT
TRBV7-9	TRBJ2-5	TRBD2	-	CASSQPGLAAQETQYF	TGTGCCAGCAGTCAACCCGGACTAGCGGCTCAAGAGACCCAGTACTTC
TRBV27	TRBJ2-7	-	-	CASQRGRTYEQYF	TGTGCCAGCCAGAGGGGACGAACCTACGAGCAGTACTTC
TRBV7-8	TRBJ1-2	TRBD1	once	CASRSGTGTNYGYTF	TGTGCCAGCAGGTCTGGGACAGGGACTAACTATGGCTACACCTTC
TRBV7-6	TRBJ1-2	TRBD1	many	CASSSPGQGFYGYTF	TGTGCCAGCAGCTCCCCGGGACAGGGATTCTATGGCTACACCTTC
TRBV20-1	TRBJ2-5	TRBD2	-	CSASLAGAEETQYF	TGCAGTGCTAGTCTAGCGGGGGCCGAAGAGACCCAGTACTTC
TRBV6-5	TRBJ1-2	-	-	CASSPGQDNYGYTF	TGTGCCAGCAGTCCAGGGCAAGATAACTATGGCTACACCTTC
TRBV5-1	TRBJ1-4	TRBD1	many	CASSGTGLANEKLFF	TGCGCCAGCAGCGGGACAGGGCTAGCTAATGAAAAACTGTTTTTT
TRBV5-4	TRBJ2-7	TRBD2	-	CASSWGLAGVASYEQYF	TGTGCCAGCAGCTGGGGACTAGCGGGAGTGGCCAGCTACGAGCAGTACTTC
TRBV9	TRBJ2-2	-	few	CASSVAGAVTGELFF	TGTGCCAGCAGCGTAGCAGGGGCGGTCACCGGGGAGCTGTTTTTT
TRBV12-3/TRBV12-4	TRBJ1-5	-	many	CASRNRYSNQPQHF	TGTGCCAGCAGGAACAGGTATAGCAATCAGCCCCAGCATTTT
TRBV12-3/TRBV12-4	TRBJ2-7	-	-	CASRGYTDYEQYF	TGTGCCAGCAGGGGTTACACTGACTACGAGCAGTACTTC
TRBV9	TRBJ1-5	-	-	CASSVIGGGGEQPQHF	TGTGCCAGCAGCGTAATTGGCGGGGGCGGTGAGCAGCCCCAGCATTTT
TRBV27	TRBJ1-5	-	-	CASSLSMVQPQHF	TGTGCCAGCAGTTTATCGATGGTTCAGCCCCAGCATTTT